These 15 T cell receptor beta chains share one sample of origin, sequenced in a study of blood T cell repertoires in COVID-19. Profiling relied on immunoSEQ multiplex PCR, and the TCRdb table lists in-frame clones only, not all of them. There are about 240,000 clones in the sample; approximately 90% occur only once, and roughly a tenth lies in the top ten. The sample comprised peripheral blood. The receptors were gathered from a woman between 50 and 59 years old with COVID-19, enrolled during active disease.

The chain is built from TRBV11-2 and TRBJ1-6; D unresolved. Germline values: CDR1 SGHAT, CDR2 FQNNGV. The CDR3 has 18 residues. Trimming stripped 1 base from V and 4 bases from J, with 17 bases between. This CDR3 reads CASSLARGGRTYNSPLHF. The CDR3 region has the DNA TGTGCCAGCAGCTTAGCTCGGGGAGGGAGGACTTATAATTCACCCCTCCACTTT.

V gene TRBV5-1 combines with J gene TRBJ1-2; D is possibly TRBD1 (6 bases). Trimming left V 0 bases short and J 8 bases short, with 20 bases between. Germline V gene lookup returns CDR1 SGHRS and CDR2 YFSETQ. The CDR3 extends over 16 amino acids. CDR3 sequence reads: CASSLVTGGQGGGYTF. The CDR3 nucleotides read TGCGCCAGCAGCTTGGTGACAGGAGGTCAAGGAGGCGGCTACACCTTC.

This chain uses TRBV7-2 with TRBJ2-5; no firm D call. This CDR3 spans 12 amino acids. The germline V gene encodes CDR1 SGHTA and CDR2 FQGNSA. The V gene lost 1 base and the J gene lost 5 bases, with 5 bases spanning the gap. CDR3 sequence reads: CASSLGVETQYF. CDR3 DNA sequence: TGTGCCAGCAGCTTAGGAGTGGAGACCCAGTACTTC.

The chain is built from TRBV19 and TRBJ1-5, with TRBD1 matching over 8 bases. The CDR3 consists of 14 residues. The trim removed 8 bases at V and 2 bases at J, leaving 5 bases unmatched. The V gene's germline CDR1 is LNHDA and CDR2 SQIVND (reference sequence). The CDR3 region is CASRPDRGNQPQHF. CDR3 nucleotides: TGTGCCAGTCGTCCGGACAGGGGCAATCAGCCCCAGCATTTT.

This chain connects TRBV3-1 (or the pseudogene TRBV3-2) to TRBJ1-2; TRBD1 agrees at 11 bases. V was pared by 4 bases and J by 4 bases, with 5 bases of the junction left unmatched. This CDR3 spans 15 amino acids. Germline V gene lookup returns CDR1 LGHDT and CDR2 YNNKEL (reference sequence). The CDR3 DNA reads as TGTGCCAGCAGCCTCGGGACAGGGGGTAGCTATGGCTACACCTTC. It codes for CASSLGTGGSYGYTF.

The chain has TRBV12-5 and TRBJ1-2; weak D call: TRBD1 (5 bases). CDR3 length: 15 amino acids. V lost 1 base and J lost 3, with 12 bases in between. The germline gives CDR1 LGHNT, CDR2 FRNRAP. The CDR3 DNA is TGTGCTAGTGGTTTGGAACCCAGGGAGGACTATGGCTACACCTTC. Its translation is CASGLEPREDYGYTF.

The chain recombines TRBV13 with TRBJ1-1; D is possibly TRBD1 (6 bases). Germline V gives CDR1 PRHDT, CDR2 FYEKMQ (reference sequence). The CDR3 loop spans 12 amino acids. Trimming took 4 bases from V and 6 from J, leaving 9 bases between them. The CDR3: CASSYRVSEAFF. The DNA for the CDR3 is TGTGCCAGCAGCTACAGGGTTTCTGAAGCTTTCTTT.

The chain joins TRBV2 to TRBJ2-5; TRBD2 matches 10 bases. Germline CDR1 and CDR2: SNHLY and FYNNEI. The CDR3 contains 19 residues. The J segment lost 3 bases and the V segment lost 5 bases, leaving 18 bases of the junction unmatched. Written as DNA, the CDR3 is TGTGCCAGCAGTTGGGATTTCCTAGCGGGGGCCATATTGAAAGAGACCCAGTACTTC. Translated: CASSWDFLAGAILKETQYF.

The chain combines TRBV27 with TRBJ1-5; D unresolved. Germline CDR1 MNHEY, CDR2 SMNVEV (reference sequence). Trimming took off 6 bases at V and 2 bases at J, with 11 bases between the two ends. The CDR3 totals 14 residues. Here the CDR3 reads CASREWSGNQPQHF. CDR3 nucleotides: TGTGCCAGCAGAGAGTGGAGCGGCAATCAGCCCCAGCATTTT.

The chain combines TRBV21-1 with TRBJ1-1; TRBD1 is the table's D call and was not checked against the DNA. TRBV21-1 is shown as a pseudogene. This CDR3 has 16 residues. CDR3 in DNA: TGTGCCAGCAGCAAAGTCCGGGACAGGGCAAGTCCTGAAGCTTTCTTT. Amino acid sequence: CASSKVRDRASPEAFF.

The V call is TRBV5-1, the J call TRBJ1-2; D unclear. Germline CDR1 is SGHRS and CDR2 is YFSETQ. This CDR3 spans 15 amino acids. The V gene lost 0 bases and the J gene lost 6 bases, with 15 bases spanning the gap. The CDR3 nucleotides are TGCGCCAGCAGCTTGGTGGCTGGAGGGAAAGATGGCTACACCTTC. Its protein is CASSLVAGGKDGYTF. Looking up the rest from reference TRBV5-1 and TRBJ1-2 gives the full variable domain: KAGVTQTPRYLIKTRGQQVTLSCSPISGHRSVSWYQQTPGQGLQFLFEYFSETQRNKGNFPGRFSGRQFSNSRSEMNVSTLELGDSALYLCASSLVAGGKDGYTFGSGTRLTVV.

This clone has only a few counts. J is TRBJ1-4 and V is TRBV14; 9 bases match TRBD1. The CDR3 loop spans 14 amino acids. V trimming: 4 bases; J trimming: 11 bases; junction bases outside the gene matches: 8. In germline, CDR1 is SGHDN, CDR2 FVKESK. CDR3 DNA sequence: TGTGCCAGCAGCCTCGGGACAGGGTTAGGCAAACTGTTTTTT. Residues: CASSLGTGLGKLFF.

The chain is built from TRBV27 and TRBJ2-2; TRBD1 matches at 8 bases. The CDR3 length is 15 residues. V dropped 8 bases and J dropped 6; count of bases not matched to a gene: 11. Germline V gives CDR1 MNHEY, CDR2 SMNVEV (reference sequence). The chain's CDR3 is CASGPTGVGPGELFF. For the CDR3, the DNA is TGTGCCAGCGGACCGACAGGGGTAGGCCCCGGGGAGCTGTTTTTT.

V usage is TRBV28 and J usage is TRBJ1-2; TRBD1 is a possible D gene (5 bases). This CDR3 spans 14 amino acids. From germline, CDR1 is MDHEN and CDR2 SYDVKM. Trimming stripped 6 bases from V and 5 bases from J, with 16 bases between. CDR3 nucleotides: TGTGCCAGCAGCCCTAACAAGGGGTTGTATGGCTACACCTTC. Amino acid sequence: CASSPNKGLYGYTF.

This clone has a handful of counts. In DNA form, the CDR3 reads TGCGCCAGCAGCTTCAGACTAGCGGGGGCCGGGGGGGCAGATACGCAGTATTTT. Amino acid sequence: CASSFRLAGAGGADTQYF. The chain uses TRBV5-1 and TRBJ2-3; 12 nucleotides match TRBD2. This CDR3 is built from 18 residues. The J segment lost 4 bases and the V segment lost 2 bases, leaving 11 bases of the junction unmatched. CDR1 SGHRS and CDR2 YFSETQ come from the germline V gene. Using reference TRBV5-1 and TRBJ2-3 for the parts outside the CDR3, the full variable domain is KAGVTQTPRYLIKTRGQQVTLSCSPISGHRSVSWYQQTPGQGLQFLFEYFSETQRNKGNFPGRFSGRQFSNSRSEMNVSTLELGDSALYLCASSFRLAGAGGADTQYFGPGTRLTVL.